The 5 T cell receptor beta chains presented below share a single source sample, sequenced in a study of PD-1 blockade in classical Hodgkin lymphoma. Clones were sequenced by immunoSEQ multiplex PCR, and TCRdb holds only the in-frame ones, with some missing. Found here are about 20,000 clones, 75% to 95% of them singletons; the top ten hold around 7%. Time point given: newly diagnosed, previously untreated cHL patient sample. The source material was peripheral blood mononuclear cells (PBMCs). Every receptor here comes from a human donor with classical Hodgkin lymphoma.

This chain links TRBV28 with TRBJ1-4; TRBD1 is a possible D gene (5 bases). Germline lookup yields CDR1 MDHEN and CDR2 SYDVKM. CDR3 length equals 15 residues. Trimming stripped 7 bases from V and 0 bases from J, with 12 bases between. CDR3 sequence (DNA): TGTGCCAGCATCCATTGGGGGGCAACTAATGAAAAACTGTTTTTT. The encoded protein is CASIHWGATNEKLFF.

The chain employs TRBV28 and TRBJ1-4; possibly TRBD1 for D (5 bases). The V and J ends lost 5 bases and 7 bases respectively, with 23 bases between them. Looked up from germline, CDR1 is MDHEN and CDR2 is SYDVKM. The CDR3 runs 17 residues. Written as DNA, the CDR3 is TGTGCCAGCAGTACTAAGGCCCCGACAGTGGGCGGTGAAAAACTGTTTTTT. Its translation: CASSTKAPTVGGEKLFF.

The chain joins TRBV10-3 to TRBJ2-1, with TRBD1 matching 9 bases. J gave up 6 bases and V 9 bases, and 6 bases lay outside the gene matches. CDR1 is ENHRY and CDR2 is SYGVKD in the germline V gene. This CDR3 comprises 13 residues. In nucleotides, the CDR3 is TGTGCCATGGCCGGGACAGGGACCAATGAGCAGTTCTTC. Its translation: CAMAGTGTNEQFF.

V usage is TRBV6-1 and J usage is TRBJ1-1; TRBD1 matches at 12 bases. J was trimmed by 11 bases and V by 5 bases; bases with no gene match: 9. Germline V gene data show CDR1 as MNHNS and CDR2 as SASEGT. This CDR3 is 14 amino acids long. The CDR3: CASSNRGQGAGAFF. The CDR3 DNA follows: TGTGCCAGCAGTAACCGGGGACAGGGGGCCGGGGCTTTCTTT.

This chain links TRBV4-2 with TRBJ2-3, with D possibly matching TRBD2 (5 bases). The CDR3 sequence is 16 residues long. V lost 4 bases and J 2 bases, leaving 16 bases between the germline ends. Germline V CDR1 and CDR2: LGHNA, YNFKEQ. CDR3 coding DNA: TGTGCCAGCAGCCTTGGGGAAAGAGGGTTCACAGATACGCAGTATTTT. It is translated as CASSLGERGFTDTQYF.